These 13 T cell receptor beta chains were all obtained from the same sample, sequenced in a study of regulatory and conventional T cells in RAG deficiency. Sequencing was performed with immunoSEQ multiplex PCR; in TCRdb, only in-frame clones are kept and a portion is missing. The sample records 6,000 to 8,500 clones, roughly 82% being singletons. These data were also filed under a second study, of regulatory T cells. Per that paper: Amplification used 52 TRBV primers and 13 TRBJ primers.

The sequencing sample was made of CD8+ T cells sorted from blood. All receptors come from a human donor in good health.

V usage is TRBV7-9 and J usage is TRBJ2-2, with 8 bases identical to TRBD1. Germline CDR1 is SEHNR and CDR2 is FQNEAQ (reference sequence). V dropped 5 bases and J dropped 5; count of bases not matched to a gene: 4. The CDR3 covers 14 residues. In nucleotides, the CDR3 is TGTGCCAGCAGCCCAGGGGGCCAGACCGGGGAGCTGTTTTTT. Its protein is CASSPGGQTGELFF.

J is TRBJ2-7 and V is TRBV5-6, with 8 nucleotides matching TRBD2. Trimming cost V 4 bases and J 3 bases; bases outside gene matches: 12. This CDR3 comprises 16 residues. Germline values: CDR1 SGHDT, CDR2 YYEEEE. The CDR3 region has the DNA TGTGCCAGCAGCGCGGCGGGGGGCCAAGGGAACTACGAGCAGTACTTC. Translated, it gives CASSAAGGQGNYEQYF. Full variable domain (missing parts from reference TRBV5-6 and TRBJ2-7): DAGVTQSPTHLIKTRGQQVTLRCSPKSGHDTVSWYQQALGQGPQFIFQYYEEEERQRGNFPDRFSGHQFPNYSSELNVNALLLGDSALYLCASSAAGGQGNYEQYFGPGTRLTVT.

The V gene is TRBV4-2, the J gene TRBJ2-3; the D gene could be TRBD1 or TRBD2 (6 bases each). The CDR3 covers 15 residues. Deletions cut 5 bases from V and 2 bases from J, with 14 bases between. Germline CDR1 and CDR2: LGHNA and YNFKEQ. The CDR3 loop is CASSFSGAVTDTQYF. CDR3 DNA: TGTGCCAGCAGCTTTTCGGGGGCCGTCACAGATACGCAGTATTTT.

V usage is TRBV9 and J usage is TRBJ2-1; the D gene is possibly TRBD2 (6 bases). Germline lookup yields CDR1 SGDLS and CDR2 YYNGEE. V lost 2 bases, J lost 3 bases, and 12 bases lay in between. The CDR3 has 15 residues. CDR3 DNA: TGTGCCAGCAGCGTGGGGGGTGGGGACTACAATGAGCAGTTCTTC. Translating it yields CASSVGGGDYNEQFF.

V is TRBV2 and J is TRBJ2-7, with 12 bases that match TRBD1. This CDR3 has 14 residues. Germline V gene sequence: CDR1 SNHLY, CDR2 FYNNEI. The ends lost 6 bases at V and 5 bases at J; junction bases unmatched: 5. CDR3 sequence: CASSAGQGANEQYF. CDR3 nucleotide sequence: TGTGCCAGCAGCGCGGGACAGGGGGCAAACGAGCAGTACTTC.

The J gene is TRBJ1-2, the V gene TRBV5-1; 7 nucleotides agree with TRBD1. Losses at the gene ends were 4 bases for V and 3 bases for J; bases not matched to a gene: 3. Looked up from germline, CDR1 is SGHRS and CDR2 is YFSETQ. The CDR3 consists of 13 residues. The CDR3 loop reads CASSEGQDYGYTF. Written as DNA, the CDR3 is TGCGCCAGCAGCGAAGGACAGGACTATGGCTACACCTTC. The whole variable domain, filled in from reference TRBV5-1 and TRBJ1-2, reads KAGVTQTPRYLIKTRGQQVTLSCSPISGHRSVSWYQQTPGQGLQFLFEYFSETQRNKGNFPGRFSGRQFSNSRSEMNVSTLELGDSALYLCASSEGQDYGYTFGSGTRLTVV.

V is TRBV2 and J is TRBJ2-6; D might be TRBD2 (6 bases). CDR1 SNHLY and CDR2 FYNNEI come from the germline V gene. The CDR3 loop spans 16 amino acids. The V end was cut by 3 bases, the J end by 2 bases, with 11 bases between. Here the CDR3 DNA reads TGTGCCAGCAGTGATTTGGAGGGGACTGGGGCCAACGTCCTGACTTTC. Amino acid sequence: CASSDLEGTGANVLTF.

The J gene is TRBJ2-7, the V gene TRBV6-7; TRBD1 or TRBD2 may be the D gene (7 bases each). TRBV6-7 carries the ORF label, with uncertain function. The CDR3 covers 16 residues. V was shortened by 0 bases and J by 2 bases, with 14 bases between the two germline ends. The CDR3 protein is CASSYSPQGGTYEQYF. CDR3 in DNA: TGTGCCAGCAGTTACTCCCCCCAGGGGGGGACCTACGAGCAGTACTTC.

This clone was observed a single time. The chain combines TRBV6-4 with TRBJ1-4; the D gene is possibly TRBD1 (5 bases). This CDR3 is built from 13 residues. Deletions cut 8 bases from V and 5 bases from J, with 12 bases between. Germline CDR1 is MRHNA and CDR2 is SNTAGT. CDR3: CASAGGENEKLFF. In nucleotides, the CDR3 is TGTGCCAGCGCCGGGGGAGAGAATGAAAAACTGTTTTTT.

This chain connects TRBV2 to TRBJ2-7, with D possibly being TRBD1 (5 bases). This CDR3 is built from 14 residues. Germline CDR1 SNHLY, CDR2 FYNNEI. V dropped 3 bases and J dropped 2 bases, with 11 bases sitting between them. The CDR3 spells CASSDQGTTYEQYF. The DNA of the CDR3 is TGTGCCAGCAGTGACCAGGGTACGACCTACGAGCAGTACTTC.

The CDR3 DNA follows: TGTGCCAGCAGTGGAGGGTACACTGAAGCTTTCTTT. This codes for CASSGGYTEAFF. The chain uses TRBV6-1 and TRBJ1-1, with D unclear. CDR1 and CDR2 from the germline V gene are MNHNS and SASEGT. The CDR3 totals 12 residues. The V end lost 4 bases, the J end lost 3 bases, and 6 bases lay between the germline ends.

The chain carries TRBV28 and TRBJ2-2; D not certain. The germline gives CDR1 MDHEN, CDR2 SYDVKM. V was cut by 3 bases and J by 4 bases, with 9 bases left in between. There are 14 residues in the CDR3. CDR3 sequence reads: CASSFPVGTGELFF. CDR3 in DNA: TGTGCCAGCAGTTTTCCAGTGGGCACCGGGGAGCTGTTTTTT.

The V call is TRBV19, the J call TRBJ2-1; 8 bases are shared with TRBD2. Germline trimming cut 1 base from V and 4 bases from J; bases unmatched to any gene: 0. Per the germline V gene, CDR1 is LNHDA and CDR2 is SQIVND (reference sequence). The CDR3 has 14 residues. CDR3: CASSIASGYNEQFF. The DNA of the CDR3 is TGTGCCAGTAGTATAGCTAGCGGGTACAATGAGCAGTTCTTC.